This TCR beta chain was profiled in a study of CD8 T cells in ankylosing spondylitis. General study results and limits: The disease-linked clones had a CD8+ phenotype and low blood frequencies. Ankylosing spondylitis blood seemed to carry a telltale TCR beta motif made of roughly eight highly homologous variants. Enrichment of disease-linked clones was reportedly significant in matched ankylosing spondylitis synovial fluid.

Germline lookup yields CDR1 LNHNV and CDR2 YYDKDF (reference sequence). The CDR3 length is 12 residues. Deletions cut 0 bases from V and 7 bases from J, with 6 bases between. Concerning this clonotype: What it binds is unknown.

TCRdb independently ran MiXCR on the 5' RACE reads; one entry per CDR3 protein. The sample includes roughly 90,000 distinct CDR3 sequences, approximately 8.9% of them seen just once. The chain recombines TRBV15 with TRBJ2-5, with a tentative D call TRBD2 (5 bases). Material for sequencing was blood, either unsorted or a sorted T cell fraction (not recorded which). The clonotype was recovered from a male donor with ankylosing spondylitis. The CDR3 nucleotides read TGTGCCACCAGCAGAGATGAGGGGACCCAGTACTTC. Amino acid sequence: CATSRDEGTQYF.